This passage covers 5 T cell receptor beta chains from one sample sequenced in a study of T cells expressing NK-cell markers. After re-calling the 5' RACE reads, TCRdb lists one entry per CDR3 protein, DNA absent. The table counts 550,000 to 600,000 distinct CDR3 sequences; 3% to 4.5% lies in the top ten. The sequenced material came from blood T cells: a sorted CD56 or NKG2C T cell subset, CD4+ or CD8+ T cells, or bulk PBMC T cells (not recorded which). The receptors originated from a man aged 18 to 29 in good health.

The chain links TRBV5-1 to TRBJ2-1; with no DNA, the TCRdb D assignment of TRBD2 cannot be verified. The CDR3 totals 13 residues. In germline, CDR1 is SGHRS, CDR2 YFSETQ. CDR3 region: CASRLGPSGKQFF.

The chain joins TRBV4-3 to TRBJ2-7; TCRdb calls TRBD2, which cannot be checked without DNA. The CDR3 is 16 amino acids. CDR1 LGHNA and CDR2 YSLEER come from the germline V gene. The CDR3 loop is CASSQVLAAGSYEQYF.

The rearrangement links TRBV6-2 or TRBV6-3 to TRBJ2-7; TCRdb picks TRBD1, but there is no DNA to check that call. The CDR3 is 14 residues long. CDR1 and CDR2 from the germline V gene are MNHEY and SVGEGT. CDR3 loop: CASRSRGVFDEQYF.

CDR3 in amino acids: CASSLALRDKNIQYF. The chain is built from TRBV12-3 or TRBV12-4 and TRBJ2-4. This CDR3 region has 15 residues.

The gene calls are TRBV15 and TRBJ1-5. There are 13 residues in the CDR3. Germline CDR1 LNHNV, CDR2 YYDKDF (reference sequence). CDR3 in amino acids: CATRPNSNQPQHF.